The clone carrying this TCR beta chain was seen only a few times. The assay was immunoSEQ multiplex PCR, and TCRdb's table has in-frame clones only and misses some. The sample shows some 2,400 clones, roughly 80% of them seen only once. Normal lung sampling was at least 3 cm from the tumour, as distant as possible. This sample was included in a study of immune cell composition in non-small cell lung cancer. This clonotype was sampled from a human donor with non-small cell lung cancer. Sequenced input: non-adjacent lung tissue.

The CDR3 loop reads CASSEVGGGLANYGYTF. The CDR3 nucleotides are TGTGCCAGCAGTGAAGTTGGAGGGGGCCTAGCTAACTATGGCTACACCTTC. J is TRBJ1-2 and V is TRBV6-1; 7 bases line up with TRBD1. V lost 1 base and J lost 0; bases outside the gene matches: 8. The length of the CDR3 is 17 residues. Germline loops: CDR1 MNHNS, CDR2 SASEGT.